The T cell receptor (beta chain) under discussion was sequenced for a study of blood T cell repertoires in COVID-19. In the study's own analysis: Using reference gene primer amplification, nucleated cell counts were estimated. This table comes from immunoSEQ multiplex PCR, and its TCRdb copy is limited to in-frame clones, with some not included. The V and J calls and clone size come from that table; D and trimming were worked out from the DNA. The sample contains approximately 170,000 clones, around 80% of which appear only once. In terms of age and location, participants ranged from about 18 to 89 years and lived in about two dozen US areas. Assignments of participants to cohorts depended upon their own reported clinical history. Recovery among Cohort 3 donors was established by two negative PCRs, clearance, or symptom resolution. V was clipped by 0 bases and J by 7 bases; unmatched bases: 9. The CDR3 loop spans 16 amino acids. CDR1 LGHNA and CDR2 YNFKEQ come from the germline V gene.

The chain is built from TRBV4-2 and TRBJ2-1, with 7 nucleotides matching TRBD2. The receptor was derived from a man in his fifties or sixties who had recovered from COVID-19. The sample consisted of PBMCs or T cells enriched from blood (not recorded which). CDR3 coding DNA: TGTGCCAGCAGCCAAGAGGGGTGGGACTATTCGAATGAGCAGTTCTTC. This encodes CASSQEGWDYSNEQFF.